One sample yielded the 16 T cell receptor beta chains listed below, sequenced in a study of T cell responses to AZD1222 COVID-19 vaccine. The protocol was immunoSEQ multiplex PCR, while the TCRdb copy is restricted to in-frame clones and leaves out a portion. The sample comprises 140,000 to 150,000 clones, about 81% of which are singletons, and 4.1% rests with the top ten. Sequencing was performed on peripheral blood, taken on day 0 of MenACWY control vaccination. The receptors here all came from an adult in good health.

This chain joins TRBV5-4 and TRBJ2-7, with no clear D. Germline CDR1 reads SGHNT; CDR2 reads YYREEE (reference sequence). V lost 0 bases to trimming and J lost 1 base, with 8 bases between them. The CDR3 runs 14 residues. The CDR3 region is CASSLEYRSYEQYF. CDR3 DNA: TGTGCCAGCAGCTTGGAGTACAGATCCTACGAGCAGTACTTC.

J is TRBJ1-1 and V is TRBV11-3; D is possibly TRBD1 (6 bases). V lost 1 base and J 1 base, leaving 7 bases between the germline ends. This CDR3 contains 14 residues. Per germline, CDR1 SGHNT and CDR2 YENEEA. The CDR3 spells CASSLGTANTEAFF. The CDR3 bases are TGTGCCAGCAGCTTAGGGACAGCGAACACTGAAGCTTTCTTT.

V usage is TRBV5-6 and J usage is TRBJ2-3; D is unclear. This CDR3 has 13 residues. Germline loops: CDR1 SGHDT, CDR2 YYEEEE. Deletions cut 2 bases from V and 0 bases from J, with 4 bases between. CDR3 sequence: CASSLQSTDTQYF. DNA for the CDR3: TGTGCCAGCAGCTTACAAAGCACAGATACGCAGTATTTT.

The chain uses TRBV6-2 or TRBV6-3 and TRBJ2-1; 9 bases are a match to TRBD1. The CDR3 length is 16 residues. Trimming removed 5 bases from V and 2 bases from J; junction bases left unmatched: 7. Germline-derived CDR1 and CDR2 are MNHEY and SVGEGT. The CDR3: CASSIRQGDTYNEQFF. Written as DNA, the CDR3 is TGTGCCAGCAGTATCCGACAGGGGGATACCTACAATGAGCAGTTCTTC.

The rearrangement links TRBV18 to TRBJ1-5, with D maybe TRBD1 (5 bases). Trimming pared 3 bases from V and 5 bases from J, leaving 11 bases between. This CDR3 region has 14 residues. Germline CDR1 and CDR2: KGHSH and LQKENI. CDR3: CASSPGGDYQPQHF. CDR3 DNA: TGTGCCAGCTCACCTGGGGGAGATTATCAGCCCCAGCATTTT.

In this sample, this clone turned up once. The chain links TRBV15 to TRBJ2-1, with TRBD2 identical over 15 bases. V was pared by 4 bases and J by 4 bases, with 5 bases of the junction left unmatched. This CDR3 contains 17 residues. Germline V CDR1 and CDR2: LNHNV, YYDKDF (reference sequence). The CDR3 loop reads CATSKGTSGGPYNEQFF. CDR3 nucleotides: TGTGCCACCAGCAAGGGGACTAGCGGGGGGCCTTACAATGAGCAGTTCTTC. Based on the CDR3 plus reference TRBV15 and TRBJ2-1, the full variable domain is DAMVIQNPRYQVTQFGKPVTLSCSQTLNHNVMYWYQQKSSQAPKLLFHYYDKDFNNEADTPDNFQSRRPNTSFCFLDIRSPGLGDTAMYLCATSKGTSGGPYNEQFFGPGTRLTVL.

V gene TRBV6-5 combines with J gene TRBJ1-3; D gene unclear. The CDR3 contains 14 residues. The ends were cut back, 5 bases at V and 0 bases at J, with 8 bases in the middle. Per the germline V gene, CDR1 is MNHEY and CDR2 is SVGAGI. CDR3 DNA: TGTGCCAGCAGTCGGGAGAGCTCTGGAAACACCATATATTTT. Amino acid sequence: CASSRESSGNTIYF.

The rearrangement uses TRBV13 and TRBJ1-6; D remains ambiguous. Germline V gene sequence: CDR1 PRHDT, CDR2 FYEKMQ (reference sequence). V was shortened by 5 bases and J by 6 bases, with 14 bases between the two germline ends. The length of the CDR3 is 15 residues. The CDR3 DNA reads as TGTGCCAGCAGCCCTACTAAGGGAGGTAATTCACCCCTCCACTTT. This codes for CASSPTKGGNSPLHF.

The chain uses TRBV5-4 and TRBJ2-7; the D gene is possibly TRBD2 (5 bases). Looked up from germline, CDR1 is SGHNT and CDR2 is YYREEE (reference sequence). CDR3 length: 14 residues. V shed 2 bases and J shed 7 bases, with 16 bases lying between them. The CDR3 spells CASSFPGPSGEQYV. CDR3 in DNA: TGTGCCAGCAGCTTCCCTGGACCTTCGGGGGAGCAGTACGTC.

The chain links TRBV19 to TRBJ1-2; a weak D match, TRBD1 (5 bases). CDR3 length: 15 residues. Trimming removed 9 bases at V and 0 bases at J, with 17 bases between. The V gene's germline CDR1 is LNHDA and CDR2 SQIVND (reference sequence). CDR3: CASGGESGPNYGYTF. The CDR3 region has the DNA TGTGCCAGCGGGGGGGAGTCCGGGCCTAACTATGGCTACACCTTC.

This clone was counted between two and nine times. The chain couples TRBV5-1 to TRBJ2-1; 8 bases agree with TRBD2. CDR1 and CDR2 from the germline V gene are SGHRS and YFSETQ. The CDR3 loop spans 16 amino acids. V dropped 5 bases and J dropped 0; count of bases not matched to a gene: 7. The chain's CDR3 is CASRAGGRSSYNEQFF. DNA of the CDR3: TGCGCCAGCAGGGCGGGGGGCAGGAGCTCCTACAATGAGCAGTTCTTC.

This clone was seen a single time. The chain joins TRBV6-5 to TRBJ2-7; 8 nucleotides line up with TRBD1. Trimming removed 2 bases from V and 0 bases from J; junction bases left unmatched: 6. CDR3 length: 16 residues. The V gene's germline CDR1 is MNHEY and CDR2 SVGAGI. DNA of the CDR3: TGTGCCAGCAGTTACCGTCCCAGGGGGCACTCCTACGAGCAGTACTTC. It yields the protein CASSYRPRGHSYEQYF.

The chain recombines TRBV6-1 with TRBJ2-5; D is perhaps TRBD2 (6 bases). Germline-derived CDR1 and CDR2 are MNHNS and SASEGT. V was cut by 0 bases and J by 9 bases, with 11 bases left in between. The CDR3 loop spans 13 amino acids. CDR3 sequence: CASSEAGGGAQYF. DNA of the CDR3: TGTGCCAGCAGTGAAGCGGGCGGCGGGGCCCAGTACTTC.

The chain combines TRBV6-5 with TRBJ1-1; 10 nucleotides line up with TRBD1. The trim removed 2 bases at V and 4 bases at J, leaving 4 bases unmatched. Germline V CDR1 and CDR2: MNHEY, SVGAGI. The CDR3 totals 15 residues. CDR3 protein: CASSYRGQGTTEAFF. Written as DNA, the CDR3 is TGTGCCAGCAGTTACAGGGGACAGGGGACCACTGAAGCTTTCTTT.

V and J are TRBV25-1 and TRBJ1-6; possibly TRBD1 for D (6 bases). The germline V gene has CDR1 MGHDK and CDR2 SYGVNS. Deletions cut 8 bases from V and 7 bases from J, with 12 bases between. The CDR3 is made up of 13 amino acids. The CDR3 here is CASSNRENSPLHF. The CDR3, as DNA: TGTGCCAGCTCAAACAGGGAGAATTCACCCCTCCACTTT.

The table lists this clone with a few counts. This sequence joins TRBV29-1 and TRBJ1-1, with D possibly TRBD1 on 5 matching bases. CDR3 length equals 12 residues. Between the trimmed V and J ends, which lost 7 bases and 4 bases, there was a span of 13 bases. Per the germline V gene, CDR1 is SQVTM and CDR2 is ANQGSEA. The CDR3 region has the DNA TGCAGCGCCTCAGGGTCTGGCACTGAAGCTTTCTTT. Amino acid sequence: CSASGSGTEAFF.